Each of the 14 T cell receptor beta chains below was sequenced from the same sample in a study of cytomegalovirus exposure and HLA in healthy donors. The PCR ran on 60 Vbeta and 13 Jbeta primers. The table came from immunoSEQ multiplex PCR; TCRdb's copy has only in-frame clones and leaves some out. Here the sample spans 200,000 to 250,000 clones, around 89% being singletons. Sample: PBMCs. The receptor set was obtained from a woman aged 18-29 years in good health and CMV-seronegative.

V and J are TRBV7-2 and TRBJ2-5; TRBD1 matches 9 bases. Germline V gives CDR1 SGHTA, CDR2 FQGNSA. CDR3 length: 13 residues. V was pared by 3 bases and J by 5 bases, with 1 base of the junction left unmatched. The CDR3 coding sequence is TGTGCCAGCAGCTTCGACAGGGGGGAGACCCAGTACTTC. Its protein is CASSFDRGETQYF.

This chain links TRBV15 with TRBJ1-1, with D tentatively TRBD1 (5 bases). CDR3 length: 14 residues. Germline V gene data show CDR1 as LNHNV and CDR2 as YYDKDF (reference sequence). Trimming removed 5 bases from V and 1 base from J, with 11 bases in between. DNA for the CDR3: TGTGCCACCAGCGTGACAGCCCCGAACACTGAAGCTTTCTTT. Translating it yields CATSVTAPNTEAFF.

A single count supports this clone. V and J are TRBV2 and TRBJ1-2; a possible D gene is TRBD1 (5 bases). Germline CDR1 and CDR2: SNHLY and FYNNEI. V lost 3 bases and J 8 bases, leaving 13 bases between the germline ends. The CDR3 consists of 13 residues. The CDR3 spells CASSERSRVGYTF. The CDR3, as DNA: TGTGCCAGCAGTGAGAGGTCCAGGGTCGGCTACACCTTC.

The rearrangement joins TRBV7-2 to TRBJ2-3, with TRBD2 matching over 8 bases. Germline loops: CDR1 SGHTA, CDR2 FQGNSA. This CDR3 region has 14 residues. After removal of 3 bases from V and 4 bases from J, the junction contained 3 bases not matched to a gene. CDR3 DNA: TGTGCCAGCAGCTTTGCGGGAGGCGCAGATACGCAGTATTTT. Translated: CASSFAGGADTQYF.

The rearrangement links TRBV2 to TRBJ1-1; D is possibly TRBD1 (5 bases). The V gene lost 3 bases and the J gene lost 4 bases, with 15 bases spanning the gap. Germline V gene data show CDR1 as SNHLY and CDR2 as FYNNEI. The CDR3 covers 15 residues. CDR3 in DNA: TGTGCCAGCAGTGATGGGGCAGGGAGGGGCACTGAAGCTTTCTTT. Amino acids: CASSDGAGRGTEAFF.

This clone has just one count. V and J are TRBV5-1 and TRBJ1-2; D is unresolved. Per the germline V gene, CDR1 is SGHRS and CDR2 is YFSETQ. Deletions cut 0 bases from V and 7 bases from J, with 16 bases between. This CDR3 contains 15 residues. CDR3 DNA sequence: TGCGCCAGCAGCTTGGTGGCCTCCGAGGGTTTTGGCTACACCTTC. Protein product: CASSLVASEGFGYTF.

V gene TRBV11-2 combines with J gene TRBJ2-7, with no clear D. Trimming took 3 bases from V and 3 from J, leaving 15 bases between them. From germline, CDR1 is SGHAT and CDR2 FQNNGV. This CDR3 spans 15 amino acids. CDR3 residues: CASSLYLAPLYEQYF. CDR3 coding DNA: TGTGCCAGCAGCTTGTACCTGGCCCCTCTCTACGAGCAGTACTTC.

The V and J genes are TRBV5-6 and TRBJ2-2, with 7 bases lining up with TRBD2. Per germline, CDR1 SGHDT and CDR2 YYEEEE. CDR3 length: 15 amino acids. V trimming: 1 base; J trimming: 5 bases; junction bases outside the gene matches: 5. CDR3 residues: CASSLRGRGTGELFF. In nucleotides, the CDR3 is TGTGCCAGCAGCTTGCGAGGGAGGGGTACCGGGGAGCTGTTTTTT.

J is TRBJ2-3 and V is TRBV12-5; 8 nucleotides match TRBD1. V lost 7 bases to trimming and J lost 0 bases; unmatched junction nucleotides: 12. The CDR3 consists of 17 residues. From germline, CDR1 is LGHNT and CDR2 FRNRAP. CDR3 DNA: TGTGCTAGTGATTTTCCAACCCGGGACAGGAGCACAGATACGCAGTATTTT. Translated, it gives CASDFPTRDRSTDTQYF.

This clone has just one count. V gene TRBV2 combines with J gene TRBJ2-6; D possibly corresponds to TRBD2 (5 bases). Germline V gene data show CDR1 as SNHLY and CDR2 as FYNNEI. This CDR3 region has 16 residues. Trimming cost V 4 bases and J 2 bases, with 12 bases left between them. CDR3 residues: CASSVIGGPGANVLTF. CDR3 DNA sequence: TGTGCCAGCAGTGTAATTGGCGGGCCTGGGGCCAACGTCCTGACTTTC. Full variable domain (outside the CDR3, taken from reference TRBV2 and TRBJ2-6): EPEVTQTPSHQVTQMGQEVILRCVPISNHLYFYWYRQILGQKVEFLVSFYNNEISEKSEIFDDQFSVERPDGSNFTLKIRSTKLEDSAMYFCASSVIGGPGANVLTFGAGSRLTVL.

This chain uses TRBV2 with TRBJ1-3, with 7 bases matching TRBD1. CDR3 length: 14 amino acids. Germline V lookup: CDR1 SNHLY, CDR2 FYNNEI. Trimming removed 6 bases from V and 1 base from J; junction bases left unmatched: 3. This CDR3 is CASRGTVSGNTIYF. CDR3 coding DNA: TGTGCCAGCAGGGGGACAGTTTCTGGAAACACCATATATTTT.

CDR3 bases: TGTGCCAGTAGGACTAGCGGGAGGGATGAGCAGTTCTTC. Translating it yields CASRTSGRDEQFF. The V and J genes are TRBV18 and TRBJ2-1, with TRBD2 matching 15 bases. Germline CDR1 is KGHSH and CDR2 is LQKENI. The junction had 2 bases not matched to a gene; V was cut back by 9 bases and J by 8 bases. This CDR3 contains 13 residues.

In nucleotides, the CDR3 is TGCGCCAGCAGCCAAGAAACACGGGACTATGGCTACACCTTC. Encoded protein: CASSQETRDYGYTF. J is TRBJ1-2 and V is TRBV4-3; D is uncertain. Trimming removed 0 bases at V and 3 bases at J, with 8 bases between. The CDR3 is made up of 14 amino acids. Germline V gene lookup returns CDR1 LGHNA and CDR2 YSLEER.

This chain connects TRBV27 to TRBJ2-1; TRBD1 agrees at 10 bases. With 3 bases clipped from V and 4 bases from J, the junction kept 6 bases outside the gene matches. Germline loops: CDR1 MNHEY, CDR2 SMNVEV (reference sequence). This CDR3 has 16 residues. The CDR3 here is CASSFRGTGAYNEQFF. In DNA, the CDR3 is TGTGCCAGCAGTTTCCGGGGGACAGGGGCTTACAATGAGCAGTTCTTC.